A selection of T cell receptor beta chains follows, all from one sample in a study of STAT5B mutations in CD4+ large granular lymphocyte leukemia. Libraries were prepared by immunoSEQ multiplex PCR; TCRdb keeps only in-frame clonotypes and omits some of them. Of approximately 52,000 clones in the sample, just over 70% are singletons; the top ten hold roughly 1.4%. Input material: CD4+ T cells from blood buffy coats. All receptors derive from a human donor in good health. CDR3s include the opening cysteine and the closing phenylalanine or tryptophan. A D gene is named only where the DNA matches it firmly. Some rows have no size entry. The others give once, few or many, or a class for an expanded clone.

j_gene | d_gene | v_gene | abundance | CDR3nt | CDR3aa
TRBJ2-5 | TRBD2 | TRBV6-5 | NA | TGTGCCAGCAGTTATATCCTAGCGGACCAAGAGACCCAGTACTTC | CASSYILADQETQYF
TRBJ1-1 | NA | TRBV29-1 | NA | TGCAGCGTTGATTTCCAGACGACAGACACTGAAGCTTTCTTT | CSVDFQTTDTEAFF
TRBJ1-5 | NA | TRBV7-8 | NA | TGTGCCAGCAGCCCAGAGACAGGACTCTATAGCAATCAGCCCCAGCATTTT | CASSPETGLYSNQPQHF
TRBJ1-1 | NA | TRBV4-1 | NA | TGCGCCAGCAGCCAAGGGAAGGACAGTCCCGGTTTCTTT | CASSQGKDSPGFF
TRBJ2-7 | TRBD1 | TRBV18 | few | TGTGCCAGCTCCGGACAGGACGAGCAGTACTTC | CASSGQDEQYF
TRBJ2-5 | TRBD2 | TRBV5-6 | NA | TGTGCCAGCAGCCCAGGACTAGCGGGGGCCGGGGGGACCCAGTACTTC | CASSPGLAGAGGTQYF
TRBJ1-2 | NA | TRBV6-5 | few | TGTGCCAGCAGTCCGTCGGGGTATGGCTACACCTTC | CASSPSGYGYTF
TRBJ1-1 | NA | TRBV6-6 | NA | TGTGCCAGCAGCCAGCCTGAGGGGGACGCTGAAGCTTTCTTT | CASSQPEGDAEAFF
TRBJ2-3 | TRBD2 | TRBV5-4 | once | TGTGCCAGCAGGGCTAGCGGGGGCACAGATACGCAGTATTTT | CASRASGGTDTQYF
TRBJ1-2 | NA | TRBV5-1 | NA | TGCGCCAGCAGATCGGATCCGGGGGGCTTTGGCTATGGCTACACCTTC | CASRSDPGGFGYGYTF
TRBJ2-6 | NA | TRBV19 | NA | TGTGCCAGTAAGTTAGGGGGGGACTCTGGGGCCAACGTCCTGACTTTC | CASKLGGDSGANVLTF
TRBJ1-6 | TRBD1 | TRBV5-4 | NA | TGTGCCAGCAGCCCGGACAGGGGGCGGAATTCACCCCTCCACTTT | CASSPDRGRNSPLHF
TRBJ1-1 | NA | TRBV25-1 | few | TGTGCCAGCAGTGAACAGGAGTCGAACACTGAAGCTTTCTTT | CASSEQESNTEAFF
TRBJ2-5 | NA | TRBV2 | NA | TGTGCCAGCAGTGATTCGACAGGGAGGGAGACCCAGTACTTC | CASSDSTGRETQYF
TRBJ2-2 | TRBD1 | TRBV27 | few | TGTGCCAGCAGAACACTCACGCAGGGGGCGACCGGGGAGCTGTTTTTT | CASRTLTQGATGELFF
TRBJ2-4 | NA | TRBV19 | once | TGTGCCAGTAGTATCGGTCCAGCCAAAAACATTCAGTACTTC | CASSIGPAKNIQYF
TRBJ2-7 | TRBD2 | TRBV18 | NA | TGTGCCAGCTCACTAAGAGCGGGGGTCGGGCCCGAGCAGTACTTC | CASSLRAGVGPEQYF
TRBJ2-1 | TRBD1 | TRBV6-6 | once | TGTGCCAGCACCACAGGGGACTCCTACAATGAGCAGTTCTTC | CASTTGDSYNEQFF
TRBJ2-3 | TRBD1 | TRBV2 | NA | TGTGCCAGCACCCGCCAGGGACAGAACACAGATACGCAGTATTTT | CASTRQGQNTDTQYF
TRBJ2-1 | TRBD2 | TRBV7-8 | NA | TGTGCCAGCAGCTTAAAGGCGGGGGGGCCTGATGAGCAGTTCTTC | CASSLKAGGPDEQFF
TRBJ2-5 | NA | TRBV30 | NA | TGTGCCTGGAGCCCCGGACAGCTCCAAGAGACCCAGTACTTC | CAWSPGQLQETQYF
TRBJ1-5 | NA | TRBV7-2 | NA | TGTGCCAGCAGCCCAGGGACGGGTGGTCCCTCGCCCCAGCATTTT | CASSPGTGGPSPQHF
TRBJ1-3 | NA | TRBV7-8 | NA | TGTGCCAGCAGCTTTAAAGAGGGTCCTGGAAACACCATATATTTT | CASSFKEGPGNTIYF
TRBJ2-5 | TRBD1 | TRBV7-9 | NA | TGTGCCACCGCCGGACAGGGGGCACAGACCCAGTACTTC | CATAGQGAQTQYF
TRBJ2-3 | TRBD2 | TRBV2 | NA | TGTGCCAGTAGGAGCGGGGGGGCTCCAGATACGCAGTATTTT | CASRSGGAPDTQYF
TRBJ2-5 | NA | TRBV5-1 | NA | TGCGCCAGCAGCTCTCAAGAGACCCAGTACTTC | CASSSQETQYF
TRBJ2-1 | TRBD2 | TRBV11-3 | NA | TGTGCCAGCAGCCCGACTAGCGGTCACAATGAGCAGTTCTTC | CASSPTSGHNEQFF
TRBJ1-2 | NA | TRBV7-8 | few | TGTGCCAGCAGCAACCTGGGAGGCACAATTTATGGCTACACCTTC | CASSNLGGTIYGYTF
TRBJ1-6 | NA | TRBV27 | few | TGTGCCAGCAACGCGCCCGTTGCACCCCTCCACTTT | CASNAPVAPLHF
TRBJ2-3 | NA | TRBV2 | NA | TGTGCCAGCAGTGAAAGCAATACGCAGTATTTT | CASSESNTQYF
TRBJ2-3 | NA | TRBV5-1 | NA | TGCGCCAGCTCAGGGACCCGGGTGTCGCATACGCAGTATTTT | CASSGTRVSHTQYF
TRBJ1-2 | TRBD1 | TRBV27 | NA | TGTGCCAAACCCTTAACGGGGGGACAGGGGGCTGGCTACACCTTC | CAKPLTGGQGAGYTF
TRBJ1-2 | TRBD1 | TRBV7-9 | NA | TGTGCCAGCAGCTTAAGGACGACAGGGAGGAATGGCTACACCTTC | CASSLRTTGRNGYTF
TRBJ1-2 | NA | TRBV28 | NA | NA | CASSSSSAGAEGSNYGYTF
TRBJ2-7 | TRBD2 | TRBV5-8 | NA | TGTGCCAGCAGCCAAGGACTAGCGGGGGGCTCTGGCTCCTACGAGCAGTACTTC | CASSQGLAGGSGSYEQYF
TRBJ2-7 | TRBD1 | TRBV5-6 | NA | TGTGCCAGCAGCTCAGGACAGGGCTGGGAGCAGTACTTC | CASSSGQGWEQYF
TRBJ1-1 | TRBD1 | TRBV27 | NA | TGTGCCAGCAGTTTAAGGGACAGGGGGACTGAAGCTTTCTTT | CASSLRDRGTEAFF
TRBJ2-2 | TRBD1 | TRBV6-5 | NA | TGTGCCAGCAGTTCCCGGGACAGGGACACCGGGGAGCTGTTTTTT | CASSSRDRDTGELFF
TRBJ2-5 | TRBD2 | TRBV6-1 | NA | TGTGCCAGCAGTGAAGTGTCTAGCGGGGGAGGCCTCCAAGAGACCCAGTACTTC | CASSEVSSGGGLQETQYF
TRBJ1-4 | NA | TRBV5-1 | NA | TGCGCCAGCAGCTTGTCGGGACGGGGGCGCGGGGAAAAACTGTTTTTT | CASSLSGRGRGEKLFF
TRBJ2-3 | NA | TRBV7-2 | NA | TGTGCCAGCACCCCAGTAGGGCTGGATACGCAGTATTTT | CASTPVGLDTQYF
TRBJ1-4 | NA | TRBV28 | NA | TGTGCCAGCAGGACCGGGGATCGGGATGAAAAACTGTTTTTT | CASRTGDRDEKLFF
TRBJ1-2 | TRBD1 | TRBV6-4 | NA | TGTGCCAGCAGTCCCGGACAGGGTTCCTATGGCTACACCTTC | CASSPGQGSYGYTF
TRBJ1-2 | NA | TRBV6-6 | once | TGTGCCAGCGGGACGGGTGGGAACTATGGCTACACCTTC | CASGTGGNYGYTF
TRBJ2-1 | TRBD1 | TRBV5-1 | once | TGCGCCAGCAGCTTGGGGATGGGACAGGGGGTCGATGAGCAGTTCTTC | CASSLGMGQGVDEQFF
TRBJ2-5 | NA | TRBV7-2 | NA | TGTGCCAGCAGTAAGGTGGCGTGGACCCAGTACTTC | CASSKVAWTQYF
TRBJ1-5 | TRBD1 | TRBV30 | NA | TGTGCCTGGACAGGGGGGGGAGGGAATCAGCCCCAGCATTTT | CAWTGGGGNQPQHF